This T cell receptor beta chain was identified during a study of blood T cell repertoires in COVID-19. Overall study: Samples taken during acute and convalescent COVID-19 were collected in the United States, Italy and Spain.

Measured with immunoSEQ multiplex PCR; TCRdb has only the in-frame clones, and not every one. Here the sample spans approximately 150,000 clones, roughly three quarters being singletons. The CDR3 runs to 15 residues. From germline, CDR1 is MGHRA and CDR2 YSYEKL. The germline V and J ends were trimmed by 1 base and 2 bases, with 10 bases remaining between them. The receptor comes from a man aged 55 to 69 with acute or convalescent COVID-19. V usage is TRBV4-1 and J usage is TRBJ2-3; perhaps TRBD2 as D (5 bases). The sequencing input was peripheral blood. The CDR3 protein is CASSQVALDTDTQYF. The CDR3 DNA follows: TGCGCCAGCAGCCAAGTGGCACTAGACACAGATACGCAGTATTTT.